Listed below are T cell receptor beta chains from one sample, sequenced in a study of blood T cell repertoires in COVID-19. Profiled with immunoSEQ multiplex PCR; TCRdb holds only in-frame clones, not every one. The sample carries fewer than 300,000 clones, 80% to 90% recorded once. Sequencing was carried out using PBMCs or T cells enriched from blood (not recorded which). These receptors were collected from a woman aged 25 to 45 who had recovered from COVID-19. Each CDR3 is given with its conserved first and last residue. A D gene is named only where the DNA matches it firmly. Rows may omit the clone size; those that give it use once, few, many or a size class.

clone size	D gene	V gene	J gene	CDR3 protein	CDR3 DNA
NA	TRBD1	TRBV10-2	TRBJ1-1	CASSWTGGRTEAFF	TGCGCCAGCAGCTGGACAGGGGGCAGAACTGAAGCTTTCTTT
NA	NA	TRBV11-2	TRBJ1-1	CASSLGPGETEAFF	TGTGCCAGCAGCTTAGGGCCCGGGGAAACTGAAGCTTTCTTT
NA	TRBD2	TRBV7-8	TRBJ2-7	CASSPWTSGEEQYF	TGTGCCAGCAGCCCCTGGACTAGCGGGGAAGAGCAGTACTTC
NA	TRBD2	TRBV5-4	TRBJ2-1	CASSTAGGAYNEQFF	TGTGCCAGCAGCACAGCGGGAGGTGCCTACAATGAGCAGTTCTTC
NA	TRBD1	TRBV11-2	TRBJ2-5	CASSPRQGLETQYF	TGTGCCAGCAGTCCCCGACAGGGATTAGAGACCCAGTACTTC
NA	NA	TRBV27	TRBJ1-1	CASSLIRQRGTEAFF	TGTGCCAGCAGTTTAATCAGACAGCGGGGCACTGAAGCTTTCTTT
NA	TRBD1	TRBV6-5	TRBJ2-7	CASSYSIGTGDEQYF	TGTGCCAGCAGTTACTCGATTGGGACAGGGGACGAGCAGTACTTC
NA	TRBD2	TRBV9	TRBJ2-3	CASSVLAGMDTQYF	TGTGCCAGCAGCGTCTTAGCGGGAATGGATACGCAGTATTTT
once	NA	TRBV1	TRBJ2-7	CTSILAGGPYEQYF	TGCACCAGCATCTTAGCGGGAGGACCCTACGAGCAGTACTTC
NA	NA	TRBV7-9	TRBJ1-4	CASKRGEKLFF	TGTGCCAGCAAGCGAGGTGAAAAACTGTTTTTT
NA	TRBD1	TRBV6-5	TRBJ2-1	CASWDRGYNEQFF	TGTGCCAGCTGGGACAGGGGGTACAATGAGCAGTTCTTC
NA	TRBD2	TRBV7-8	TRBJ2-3	CASSLRLAGAQGTQYF	TGTGCCAGCAGCTTACGACTAGCGGGGGCCCAGGGTACGCAGTATTTT
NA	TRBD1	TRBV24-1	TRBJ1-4	CATSDYGQGGEKLFF	TGTGCCACCAGTGATTACGGACAGGGGGGTGAAAAACTGTTTTTT
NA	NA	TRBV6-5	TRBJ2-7	CATWTTNTYEQYF	TGTGCCACTTGGACAACAAACACCTACGAGCAGTACTTC
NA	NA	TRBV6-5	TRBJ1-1	CASEGAGNTEAFF	TGTGCCAGCGAAGGGGCAGGGAACACTGAAGCTTTCTTT
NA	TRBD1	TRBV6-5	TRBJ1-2	CASSYLSTGRGYTF	TGTGCCAGCAGTTACTTATCGACAGGGAGAGGCTACACCTTC
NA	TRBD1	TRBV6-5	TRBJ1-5	CASETGNSNQPQHF	TGTGCCAGCGAGACAGGGAATAGCAATCAGCCCCAGCATTTT
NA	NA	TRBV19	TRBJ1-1	CASSIGNTNTEAFF	TGTGCCAGTAGTATAGGTAACACGAACACTGAAGCTTTCTTT
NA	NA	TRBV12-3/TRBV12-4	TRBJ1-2	CASSLRGAFGYTF	TGTGCCAGCAGTTTACGGGGGGCGTTTGGCTACACCTTC
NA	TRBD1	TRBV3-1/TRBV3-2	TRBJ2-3	CASSSGTGVYDTQYF	TGTGCCAGCAGTTCCGGGACAGGGGTTTACGATACGCAGTATTTT
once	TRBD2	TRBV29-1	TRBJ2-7	CSIAGAAYSYEQYF	TGCAGCATAGCGGGGGCTGCCTATAGCTACGAGCAGTACTTC
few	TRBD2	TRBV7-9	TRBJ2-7	CASSHPPGGSYEQYF	TGTGCCAGCAGCCACCCCCCGGGGGGCTCCTACGAGCAGTACTTC
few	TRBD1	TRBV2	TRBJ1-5	CASSDRAYQPQHF	TGTGCCAGCTCGGACAGGGCTTATCAGCCCCAGCATTTT
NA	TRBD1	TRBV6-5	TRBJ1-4	CASRLDRGLEKLFF	TGTGCCAGCAGACTGGACAGGGGACTTGAAAAACTGTTTTTT
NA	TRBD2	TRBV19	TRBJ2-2	CASSIGLADTGELFF	TGTGCCAGTAGTATTGGACTAGCAGACACCGGGGAGCTGTTTTTT
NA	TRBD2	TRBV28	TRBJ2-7	CASSLLASGGWYEQYF	TGTGCCAGCAGTTTATTGGCTAGCGGGGGGTGGTACGAGCAGTACTTC
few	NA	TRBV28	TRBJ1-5	CASSLYWAAGESSNQPQHF	TGTGCCAGCAGTTTATATTGGGCAGCAGGGGAAAGTAGCAATCAGCCCCAGCATTTT
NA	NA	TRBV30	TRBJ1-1	CAWSGTEAFF	TGTGCCTGGAGCGGGACTGAAGCTTTCTTT
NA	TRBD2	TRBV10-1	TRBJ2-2	CASSVSGLAGGYTGELFF	TGCGCCAGCAGTGTGAGTGGACTAGCGGGAGGATATACCGGGGAGCTGTTTTTT
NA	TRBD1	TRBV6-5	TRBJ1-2	CASSPDRGRSLSYTF	TGTGCCAGCAGCCCGGACAGGGGGCGTTCGTTAAGCTACACCTTC
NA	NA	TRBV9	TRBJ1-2	CASSVAVNAQGNGYTF	TGTGCCAGCAGCGTAGCGGTCAATGCACAGGGAAATGGCTACACCTTC
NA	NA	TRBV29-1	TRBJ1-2	CSVADGYTF	TGCAGCGTTGCCGATGGCTACACCTTC
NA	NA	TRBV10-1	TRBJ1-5	CASSLPGQPQHF	TGCGCCAGCAGCCTCCCAGGTCAGCCCCAGCATTTT
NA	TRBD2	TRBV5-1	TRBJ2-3	CASSLGSSGLTDTQYF	TGCGCCAGCAGCTTGGGGTCTAGCGGGTTGACAGATACGCAGTATTTT
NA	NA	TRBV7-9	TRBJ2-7	CASSPRGYEQYF	TGTGCCAGCAGCCCACGGGGCTACGAGCAGTACTTC
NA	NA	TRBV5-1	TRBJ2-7	CASRNRVFEQYF	TGCGCCAGCAGAAACAGGGTGTTCGAGCAGTACTTC
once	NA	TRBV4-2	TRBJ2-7	CASSHRSGSSAYEQYF	TGTGCCAGCAGCCACCGGTCGGGGTCAAGTGCCTACGAGCAGTACTTC
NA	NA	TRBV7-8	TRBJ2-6	CASSSRLASGANVLTF	TGTGCCAGCAGCTCTCGACTGGCATCTGGGGCCAACGTCCTGACTTTC
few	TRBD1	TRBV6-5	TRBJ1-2	CASQIATGGYGYTF	TGTGCCAGCCAAATAGCGACAGGGGGCTATGGCTACACCTTC
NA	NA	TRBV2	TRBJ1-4	CASRGRQATNEKLFF	TGTGCCAGCAGGGGCCGACAGGCAACTAATGAAAAACTGTTTTTT
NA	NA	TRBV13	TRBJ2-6	CASSLGPTGSGANVLTF	TGTGCCAGCAGCTTAGGCCCTACAGGGTCTGGGGCCAACGTCCTGACTTTC
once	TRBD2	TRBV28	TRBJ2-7	CASSFELAGESSYEQYF	TGTGCCAGCAGTTTTGAACTAGCGGGAGAGAGCTCCTACGAGCAGTACTTC
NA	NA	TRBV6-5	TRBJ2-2	CASRLAANTGELFF	TGTGCCAGCAGATTAGCGGCGAACACCGGGGAGCTGTTTTTT
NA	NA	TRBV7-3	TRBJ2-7	CASSPDRLTYEQYF	TGTGCCAGCAGCCCCGACAGGTTAACCTACGAGCAGTACTTC
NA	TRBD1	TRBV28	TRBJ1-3	CASSKTTGGQGIGNTIYF	TGTGCCAGCAGTAAAACGACCGGGGGACAGGGTATTGGAAACACCATATATTTT
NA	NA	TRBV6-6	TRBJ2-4	CASSYPSYIQYF	TGTGCCAGCAGTTACCCCAGTTACATACAGTACTTC
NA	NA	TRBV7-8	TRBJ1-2	CASSTRTAFLGYGYTF	TGTGCCAGCAGCACCCGGACTGCATTCTTGGGATATGGCTACACCTTC